The sequence of this T cell receptor (beta chain) was determined in a study of blood T cell repertoires in COVID-19 (dated by TCRdb to the early 2020s). In the study overall: The collaborator samples originated in the United States, Italy and Spain and spanned the acute and convalescent phases of COVID-19. The material from the prospective study consisted of cDNA or gDNA derived from T cells, B-cell-depleted T cells, or PBMCs. Deeply sampled blood TCRbeta repertoires from subjects exposed to, actively infected with, or recovered from COVID-19 were included in the dataset. A freely available public database, intended as a resource for researchers studying the immune response to SARS-CoV-2, is where the repertoires were released. Samples came from the ongoing ImmuneRACE study (first 160 participants) plus 1,254 subjects from 6 global collaborators. Sample metadata almost always included a de-identified subject ID, COVID-19 status, age in years and sex. HLA class I and class II types, where available, came from metadata supplied by the sample provider rather than from assay-based typing. What the work shows at the level of the full study, not this receptor alone: Clinical and demographic metadata were provided uncurated, with the amount varying by source and participant.

The collaborating institutions used their own protocols to collect whole blood in K2EDTA tubes. For TCRbeta analysis, collaborators shipped samples in one of three forms: frozen whole blood, isolated PBMCs, or DNA extracted from either of those sample types. The germline V gene (reference sequence) sets CDR1 to SGHNT and CDR2 to YYREEE. The CDR3 holds 15 amino acids from the cysteine to the phenylalanine. This entry keeps only the CDR3 DNA: 45 bases, framed from base 1. V ends up 4 bases short and J 6 bases short, with an unmatched junction base count of 11. TCRbeta CDR3 regions were amplified from genomic DNA by means of the immunoSEQ Assay, a bias-controlled multiplex PCR. Per the original workflow: Within the assay, amplification of reference gene primers was used to estimate how many nucleated cells each sample contained. Sequence reads were collapsed and filtered to measure the absolute abundance of every unique TCRbeta CDR3 rearrangement. For each sample, productive Simpson clonality was calculated as the square root of Simpson's diversity index over productive rearrangements. The table comes from immuneACCESS by way of TCRdb, which keeps in-frame sequences with V and J called. Part of the clones is missing from these tables; in studies checked, under half for an unresolved V gene and the rest for unknown reasons. V, J and clone size reflect that table, while D and trimming were determined from the DNA. This sample gives about 170,000 clones in total; roughly nine tenths of them show up just once. The top ten hold more than 6.5% of the sample.

About this clone itself: Its antigen remains unidentified. Base qualities are missing; no much larger clone stands one base away.

Input material: peripheral blood. The chain couples TRBV5-4 to TRBJ1-1; 8 nucleotides in the junction match TRBD1. This clonotype was sampled from a woman older than 75 in a cohort sampled during active or convalescent COVID-19. CDR3 loop: CASSHSGTGLSEAFF. The nucleotide sequence reads TGTGCCAGCAGCCACTCCGGGACAGGTCTTTCTGAAGCTTTCTTT.